Listed here is a single TCR beta chain. CDR3 size: 15 residues. The V gene's germline CDR1 is MNHEY and CDR2 SVGEGT. The trim removed 6 bases at V and 4 bases at J, leaving 6 bases unmatched. Noted treatment: 19 received Ad26.COV2.S at low or high dose, single or two shots; 5 received placebo; per-sample allocation not given. Day 63 following the first vaccine or placebo injection was when the samples were taken. The sample is drawn from a study of Ad26.COV2.S vaccination and SARS-CoV-2 variants. Data came from immunoSEQ multiplex PCR; TCRdb stores just in-frame clones and leaves some out. The data contain fewer than 500,000 clones, approximately 90% of them singletons.

The chain joins TRBV6-2 or TRBV6-3 to TRBJ2-1, with 10 bases aligning to TRBD2. The origin of this receptor is a person aged 18-60 years who received the Ad26.COV2.S COVID-19 vaccine or a placebo. Sequenced here: peripheral blood, sampled in a trial of Ad26.COV2.S vaccine versus placebo. The CDR3 spells CASSLGLAEYNEQFF. CDR3 in DNA: TGTGCCAGCAGCCTCGGACTAGCGGAATACAATGAGCAGTTCTTC.